The rows below give T cell receptor beta chains drawn from one sample of a study of Graves' ophthalmopathy and Graves' hyperthyroidism. TCRdb re-derived calls from the multiplex PCR reads in MiXCR, one entry per CDR3 protein. Among about 550,000 distinct CDR3 sequences listed, about 35% were seen once. The sequencing sample was made of peripheral blood or thyroid tissue (not recorded which). The receptors come from an adult man with Graves' hyperthyroidism. Each CDR3 is given with its conserved first and last residue. The D gene is left open where the match is weak. Only some rows state a clone size, as once, few, many or a class for expanded clones.

d_call: TRBD2
j_call: TRBJ2-7
clone_size: .
v_call: TRBV20-1
cdr3_aa: CSASTVAGGFSYEQYF
cdr3_nt: TGCAGTGCTAGTACGGTAGCGGGGGGATTCTCCTACGAGCAGTACTTC

d_call: TRBD1
j_call: TRBJ1-2
clone_size: .
v_call: TRBV7-2
cdr3_aa: CASSATGGFNYGYTF
cdr3_nt: TGTGCCAGCAGTGCCACAGGGGGATTTAACTATGGCTACACCTTC

d_call: TRBD2
j_call: TRBJ2-5
clone_size: few
v_call: TRBV28
cdr3_aa: CASSGGSFQETQYF
cdr3_nt: TGTGCCAGCAGCGGGGGGAGCTTCCAAGAGACCCAGTACTTC

d_call: .
j_call: TRBJ1-1
clone_size: many
v_call: TRBV7-9
cdr3_aa: CASSLGRGLHTEAFF
cdr3_nt: TGTGCCAGCAGCTTAGGTCGAGGTTTGCACACTGAAGCTTTCTTT

d_call: .
j_call: TRBJ2-7
clone_size: many
v_call: TRBV7-2
cdr3_aa: CASSPALGSYEQYF
cdr3_nt: TGTGCCAGCAGCCCAGCCCTAGGGTCCTACGAGCAGTACTTC

d_call: .
j_call: TRBJ2-7
clone_size: few
v_call: TRBV7-3
cdr3_aa: CASSSRNGGEQYF
cdr3_nt: TGTGCCAGCAGCTCCCGGAATGGAGGTGAGCAGTACTTC

d_call: .
j_call: TRBJ2-7
clone_size: .
v_call: TRBV7-2
cdr3_aa: CASSRGERRGEQYF
cdr3_nt: TGTGCCAGCAGCCGAGGGGAGCGGCGGGGCGAGCAGTACTTC

d_call: .
j_call: TRBJ1-2
clone_size: few
v_call: TRBV20-1
cdr3_aa: CSASSPAAYGYTF
cdr3_nt: TGCAGTGCTAGCTCCCCAGCCGCCTATGGCTACACCTTC

d_call: TRBD2
j_call: TRBJ2-2
clone_size: many
v_call: TRBV9
cdr3_aa: CASSVSGGMDTGELFF
cdr3_nt: TGTGCCAGCAGCGTTAGCGGGGGAATGGACACCGGGGAGCTGTTTTTT

d_call: .
j_call: TRBJ2-7
clone_size: many
v_call: TRBV2
cdr3_aa: CASTPLDSNYEQYF
cdr3_nt: TGTGCCAGCACCCCTTTGGACAGCAACTACGAGCAGTACTTC

d_call: .
j_call: TRBJ2-5
clone_size: many
v_call: TRBV7-2
cdr3_aa: CASSLVGSRPQETQYF
cdr3_nt: TGTGCCAGCAGCTTAGTCGGCAGCAGACCCCAAGAGACCCAGTACTTC

d_call: .
j_call: TRBJ1-2
clone_size: many
v_call: TRBV10-2
cdr3_aa: CASLGQTDRPPSYGYTF
cdr3_nt: TGCGCCAGCTTAGGGCAAACCGACAGGCCGCCATCGTATGGCTACACCTTC

d_call: .
j_call: TRBJ1-3
clone_size: many
v_call: TRBV25-1
cdr3_aa: CASSEWADSGNTIYF
cdr3_nt: TGTGCCAGCAGTGAATGGGCAGACTCTGGAAACACCATATATTTT

d_call: TRBD1
j_call: TRBJ2-7
clone_size: many
v_call: TRBV7-8
cdr3_aa: CASSPRGIRTGEQYF
cdr3_nt: TGTGCCAGCAGCCCCCGGGGAATACGGACAGGAGAGCAGTACTTC